Following are 26 T cell receptor beta chains from one sample sequenced in a study of T cell repertoires in cytomegalovirus infection. These TCRs' antigens remain unknown. TCRdb independently ran MiXCR on the reads; one entry per CDR3 protein. This table has fewer than 850,000 distinct CDR3 sequences, around 29% appearing once. Specimen: cultured CD8+ T cells from PBMCs, collected from culture after CMV antigen stimulation. Receptors originate from a human donor in good health (CMV status not recorded). Some clones in this sample may be carry-over from other donors' samples.

V is TRBV3-1 and J is TRBJ1-5, with 7 positions matching TRBD1. CDR1 is LGHDT and CDR2 is YNNKEL in the germline V gene (reference sequence). The CDR3 has 15 residues. Unmatched junction bases numbered 6, after V lost 4 bases and J lost 3 bases. CDR3 protein: CASSLRGQINQPQHF. CDR3 sequence (DNA): TGTGCCAGCAGCCTCCGGGGACAGATCAATCAGCCCCAGCATTTT. The full variable domain, in which reference TRBV3-1 and TRBJ1-5 provide the parts outside the CDR3, is DTAVSQTPKYLVTQMGNDKSIKCEQNLGHDTMYWYKQDSKKFLKIMFSYNNKELIINETVPNRFSPKSPDKAHLNLHINSLELGDSAVYFCASSLRGQINQPQHFGDGTRLSIL.

The chain has TRBV3-1 and TRBJ1-3, with TRBD1 identical over 8 bases. Germline-derived CDR1 and CDR2 are LGHDT and YNNKEL (reference sequence). Unmatched junction bases numbered 9, after V lost 1 base and J lost 4 bases. CDR3 size: 17 residues. The DNA for the CDR3 is TGTGCCAGCAGCCAAGTGACAGGGGAGGTTGGAGGAAACACCATATATTTT. This sequence encodes CASSQVTGEVGGNTIYF.

The chain carries TRBV4-1 and TRBJ2-7; the D is unclear. Germline lookup yields CDR1 MGHRA and CDR2 YSYEKL. V lost 1 base, J lost 4 bases, and 8 bases lay in between. CDR3 size: 13 residues. CDR3: CASSQAVDYEQYV. The CDR3, as DNA: TGCGCCAGCAGCCAAGCGGTGGATTACGAGCAGTACGTC.

This clonotype was recorded a few times. The rearrangement joins TRBV5-6 to TRBJ1-1; tentatively, D is TRBD1 (6 bases). In germline, CDR1 is SGHDT, CDR2 YYEEEE. CDR3 length: 13 residues. V was clipped by 4 bases and J by 7 bases, with 14 bases between them. The CDR3 spells CASSDGTPREAFF. The CDR3 DNA is TGTGCCAGCAGCGATGGGACACCCCGTGAAGCTTTCTTT.

The sample holds many counts of this clonotype. This chain links TRBV7-2 with TRBJ1-1; D is unclear. Trimming pared 4 bases from V and 0 bases from J, leaving 9 bases between. The germline V gene encodes CDR1 SGHTA and CDR2 FQGNSA. The CDR3 consists of 14 residues. The CDR3 loop is CASSWAGMNTEAFF. The CDR3 nucleotides read TGTGCCAGCAGCTGGGCCGGGATGAACACTGAAGCTTTCTTT. The full variable domain, rest sourced from reference TRBV7-2 and TRBJ1-1, is GAGVSQSPSNKVTEKGKDVELRCDPISGHTALYWYRQSLGQGLEFLIYFQGNSAPDKSGLPSDRFSAERTGGSVSTLTIQRTQQEDSAVYLCASSWAGMNTEAFFGQGTRLTVV.

The chain links TRBV20-1 to TRBJ2-7; 11 positions agree with TRBD2. Trimming removed 6 bases from V and 2 bases from J; junction bases left unmatched: 6. This CDR3 is built from 14 residues. CDR1 and CDR2 (germline): DFQATT, SNEGSKA (reference sequence). The CDR3 region has the DNA TGCAGTGCCATGACTAGCGGGGTCCCCTACGAGCAGTACTTC. Residues: CSAMTSGVPYEQYF.

This clonotype showed up just once. A much larger clonotype is one base distant, so this may be a read error. The rearrangement uses TRBV7-2 and TRBJ1-5; 8 bases fit TRBD1. CDR1 is SGHTA and CDR2 is FQGNSA in the germline V gene. The CDR3 consists of 15 residues. The CDR3 here is CANSFGTGSNQPQHF. Written as DNA, the CDR3 is TGTGCCAACAGCTTCGGGACAGGTAGCAATCAGCCCCAGCATTTT. The whole variable domain, remainder taken from reference TRBV7-2 and TRBJ1-5, is GAGVSQSPSNKVTEKGKDVELRCDPISGHTALYWYRQSLGQGLEFLIYFQGNSAPDKSGLPSDRFSAERTGGSVSTLTIQRTQQEDSAVYLCANSFGTGSNQPQHFGDGTRLSIL.

This chain joins TRBV7-4 and TRBJ2-5; unclear D gene. Looked up from germline, CDR1 is SGHVT and CDR2 is SQSDAQ. The length of the CDR3 is 14 residues. Trimming cost V 0 bases and J 1 base, with 6 bases left between them. CDR3 coding DNA: TGTGCCAGCAGCTTAGCGCGGTCCCAAGAGACCCAGTACTTC. Its translation: CASSLARSQETQYF. Full variable domain (missing parts from reference TRBV7-4 and TRBJ2-5): GAGVSQSPRYKVAKRGRDVALRCDSISGHVTLYWYRQTLGQGSEVLTYSQSDAQRDKSGRPSGRFSAERPERSVSTLKIQRTEQGDSAVYLCASSLARSQETQYFGPGTRLLVL.

In its sample, this clonotype was seen a few times. V is TRBV10-3 and J is TRBJ2-5; D remains unclear. This CDR3 region has 11 residues. Germline CDR1 reads ENHRY; CDR2 reads SYGVKD. V lost 0 bases, J lost 11 bases, and 7 bases lay in between. The CDR3, as DNA: TGTGCCATCAGTGAGTCGAGGCTACAGTACTTC. As protein: CAISESRLQYF.

This clonotype was seen repeatedly, ten times or more. The rearrangement joins TRBV12-3 or TRBV12-4 to TRBJ2-7; a weak D match, TRBD1 (6 bases). Trimming removed 6 bases from V and 5 bases from J, with 14 bases in between. The CDR3 totals 13 residues. CDR3 loop: CASSLQGTHEQYF. CDR3 sequence (DNA): TGTGCCAGCAGCCTCCAGGGGACCCACGAGCAGTACTTC.

This clonotype has a single count. The gene calls are TRBV27 and TRBJ2-7, with TRBD1 matching 8 bases. CDR1 and CDR2 (germline): MNHEY, SMNVEV (reference sequence). The CDR3 sequence is 16 residues long. J was trimmed by 6 bases and V by 4 bases; bases with no gene match: 14. This CDR3 is CASSYLLSGGEGEQYF. The DNA for the CDR3 is TGTGCCAGCAGTTACCTCCTTTCAGGGGGCGAGGGCGAGCAGTACTTC.

This chain links TRBV7-9 with TRBJ2-1; weak D call: TRBD2 (6 bases). Trimming took off 4 bases at V and 0 bases at J, with 10 bases between the two ends. Germline CDR1 and CDR2: SEHNR and FQNEAQ (reference sequence). This CDR3 has 15 residues. This CDR3 reads CASSSQGLSYNEQFF. Here the CDR3 DNA reads TGTGCCAGCAGCTCGCAGGGACTCTCCTACAATGAGCAGTTCTTC.

DNA of the CDR3: TGTGCCAGCAGTGGGTCACTAGCGGGGGCTTACAATGAGCAGTTCTTC. It codes for CASSGSLAGAYNEQFF. The rearrangement links TRBV2 to TRBJ2-1; 11 positions match TRBD2. CDR3 length: 16 amino acids. Germline values: CDR1 SNHLY, CDR2 FYNNEI. V was clipped by 4 bases and J by 4 bases; unmatched bases: 6.

The chain has TRBV25-1 and TRBJ2-7, with 12 bases fitting TRBD1. The CDR3 has 15 residues. V lost 4 bases and J lost 4; bases outside the gene matches: 5. Germline CDR1 is MGHDK and CDR2 is SYGVNS. CDR3: CASSAGTGGAYEQYF. In DNA, the CDR3 is TGTGCCAGCAGTGCGGGGACAGGGGGCGCGTACGAGCAGTACTTC.

This clonotype was detected a few times. The chain joins TRBV24-1 to TRBJ1-1; 11 positions match TRBD1. V shed 4 bases and J 1 base; nucleotides not matched to a gene: 4. The CDR3 is made up of 16 amino acids. Germline assignment: CDR1 KGHDR and CDR2 SFDVKD. CDR3: CATSDSGQGGNTEAFF. The CDR3 DNA sequence: TGTGCCACCAGTGACTCGGGACAGGGGGGGAACACTGAAGCTTTCTTT.

The V call is TRBV15, the J call TRBJ2-5, with 9 nucleotides matching TRBD2. V lost 0 bases and J lost 0; bases outside the gene matches: 11. The germline V gene encodes CDR1 LNHNV and CDR2 YYDKDF (reference sequence). This CDR3 spans 19 amino acids. CDR3 protein: CATSRDLASGAPYQETQYF. The CDR3 DNA is TGTGCCACCAGCAGAGATTTGGCTAGCGGGGCCCCGTACCAAGAGACCCAGTACTTC. The whole variable domain, remainder taken from reference TRBV15 and TRBJ2-5, is DAMVIQNPRYQVTQFGKPVTLSCSQTLNHNVMYWYQQKSSQAPKLLFHYYDKDFNNEADTPDNFQSRRPNTSFCFLDIRSPGLGDTAMYLCATSRDLASGAPYQETQYFGPGTRLLVL.

This clonotype appeared a few times. The chain recombines TRBV5-8 with TRBJ2-3, with D perhaps matching TRBD2 (6 bases). Germline values: CDR1 SGHTS, CDR2 YDEGEE. With 5 bases removed from V and 3 bases from J, the gap between germline ends came to 13 bases. The CDR3 has 14 amino acids. DNA of the CDR3: TGTGCCAGCAGGACTAGTCGAAGAACAGATACGCAGTATTTT. Encoded protein: CASRTSRRTDTQYF. The full variable domain, rest sourced from reference TRBV5-8 and TRBJ2-3, is EAGVTQSPTHLIKTRGQQATLRCSPISGHTSVYWYQQALGLGLQFLLWYDEGEERNRGNFPPRFSGRQFPNYSSELNVNALELEDSALYLCASRTSRRTDTQYFGPGTRLTVL.

There are many counts of this clonotype. This rearrangement joins TRBV7-2 to TRBJ2-7, with D unresolved. The CDR3 totals 15 residues. Trimming took off 1 base at V and 3 bases at J, with 13 bases between the two ends. Germline V gene data show CDR1 as SGHTA and CDR2 as FQGNSA. The CDR3 loop is CASSLVQGFGYEQYF. The CDR3 DNA follows: TGTGCCAGCAGCTTAGTCCAAGGATTCGGCTACGAGCAGTACTTC.

This clonotype was seen a single time. The junction does not match germline at one end; this may be a read error. The chain has TRBV7-6 and TRBJ2-7; the D is unclear. Per germline, CDR1 SGHVS and CDR2 FNYEAQ. The CDR3 is 14 residues long. CDR3 sequence (DNA): TGTGCCAGCAGCTTAGAGGAGCTCTCCTACGAGCAGCACTTC. It yields the protein CASSLEELSYEQHF.

The chain uses TRBV6-6 and TRBJ1-1; D call uncertain. The CDR3 extends over 14 amino acids. The V gene's germline CDR1 is MNHNY and CDR2 SVGAGI (reference sequence). The V end was cut by 7 bases, the J end by 4 bases, with 16 bases between. This CDR3 is CASIRDVGFTEAFF. For the CDR3, the DNA is TGTGCCAGCATCCGAGACGTGGGTTTCACTGAAGCTTTCTTT.

Only a few counts were recorded for this clonotype. One end of the junction varies from germline; a read error may be responsible. The genes are TRBV4-1 and TRBJ2-1, with D tentatively TRBD2 (6 bases). This CDR3 is 15 amino acids long. Germline-derived CDR1 and CDR2 are MGHRA and YSYEKL. The CDR3 coding sequence is TGTGCCAGCAGCCACTCGGCGGGATCCTACAATGAGCAGTTCTTC. This gives the protein CASSHSAGSYNEQFF.

The rearrangement uses TRBV6-5 and TRBJ2-7, with D perhaps TRBD1 (6 bases). The germline gives CDR1 MNHEY, CDR2 SVGAGI. The CDR3 consists of 14 residues. V was trimmed by 3 bases and J by 4 bases, leaving 13 bases between them. CDR3 protein: CASSYLGAGYEQYF. CDR3 DNA sequence: TGTGCCAGCAGTTATTTGGGGGCCGGGTACGAGCAGTACTTC.

This clonotype has at least ten counts. The chain is built from TRBV19 and TRBJ2-6, with TRBD1 matching 8 bases. The CDR3 sequence is 21 residues long. With V trimmed by 1 base and J by 4 bases, 18 bases remained unmatched. The germline CDR1 and CDR2 sequences are LNHDA and SQIVND (reference sequence). The CDR3 DNA reads TGTGCCAGTAGTATAGGCTCAGTCGGACAGGGCCGTTTTCCAGGGGCCAACGTCCTGACTTTC. Its protein product is CASSIGSVGQGRFPGANVLTF.

The chain combines TRBV5-8 with TRBJ1-1; D ambiguous. Trimming stripped 7 bases from V and 2 bases from J, with 9 bases between. This CDR3 is 12 amino acids long. Germline loops: CDR1 SGHTS, CDR2 YDEGEE. The CDR3 spells CASGYINTEAFF. The CDR3 DNA reads as TGTGCCAGCGGGTACATAAACACTGAAGCTTTCTTT.

The sample holds one count of this clonotype. V is TRBV4-1 and J is TRBJ2-3; 8 positions agree with TRBD2. V lost 4 bases and J lost 4; bases outside the gene matches: 4. In germline, CDR1 is MGHRA, CDR2 YSYEKL. CDR3 length: 14 residues. The CDR3 DNA reads TGCGCCAGCAGCCCCTGGACTAGCTCAGATACGCAGTATTTT. Translation: CASSPWTSSDTQYF.

The chain combines TRBV18 with TRBJ1-6; 7 bases map to TRBD1. This CDR3 is 20 amino acids long. Germline V gene sequence: CDR1 KGHSH, CDR2 LQKENI. J gave up 7 bases and V 2 bases, and 20 bases lay outside the gene matches. CDR3 nucleotide sequence: TGTGCCAGCTCACCAATTCCCCGGGACAGAGCCACAATTCTAAATTCACCCCTCCACTTT. Translating it yields CASSPIPRDRATILNSPLHF.